The next 14 T cell receptor beta chains were all read from a single sample in a study of T cell changes during pregnancy in multiple sclerosis. Clones were read by immunoSEQ multiplex PCR, and TCRdb kept only the in-frame ones, dropping some. The table includes approximately 46,000 clones, roughly 90% detected once. The starting material was CD4+ T cells from peripheral blood mononuclear cells, obtained after pregnancy. These receptors originate from a female donor with multiple sclerosis, enrolled in a pregnancy study.

This chain links TRBV6-5 with TRBJ1-5; possibly TRBD1 for D (5 bases). V dropped 6 bases and J dropped 4 bases, with 19 bases sitting between them. CDR3 length: 16 residues. Germline loops: CDR1 MNHEY, CDR2 SVGAGI. The CDR3 nucleotides read TGTGCCAGCAGGTACCTGGGCAGGGTTGGAAATCAGCCCCAGCATTTT. As protein: CASRYLGRVGNQPQHF.

This chain joins TRBV12-5 and TRBJ1-1, with a tentative D call TRBD1 (5 bases). V lost 8 bases to trimming and J lost 6 bases, with 13 bases between them. CDR3 length: 12 amino acids. Germline lookup yields CDR1 LGHNT and CDR2 FRNRAP. The CDR3 loop reads CASSKGIAEAFF. The CDR3 bases are TGTGCTAGTTCGAAGGGGATCGCTGAAGCTTTCTTT. Full variable domain (outside the CDR3, taken from reference TRBV12-5 and TRBJ1-1): DARVTQTPRHKVTEMGQEVTMRCQPILGHNTVFWYRQTMMQGLELLAYFRNRAPLDDSGMPKDRFSAEMPDATLATLKIQPSEPRDSAVYFCASSKGIAEAFFGQGTRLTVV.

The V and J genes are TRBV30 and TRBJ2-6; 7 bases are shared with TRBD1. The trim removed 3 bases at V and 0 bases at J, leaving 2 bases unmatched. The germline gives CDR1 GTSNPN, CDR2 SVGIG (reference sequence). The CDR3 contains 15 residues. CDR3 sequence (DNA): TGTGCCTGGAGACAGGGGAACTCTGGGGCCAACGTCCTGACTTTC. It is translated as CAWRQGNSGANVLTF.

V gene TRBV7-2 combines with J gene TRBJ2-1, with 11 bases lining up with TRBD2. This CDR3 contains 17 residues. Germline CDR1 is SGHTA and CDR2 is FQGNSA. J was trimmed by 6 bases and V by 2 bases; bases with no gene match: 9. The CDR3 reads CASSLLLAGGPTNEQFF. CDR3 DNA sequence: TGTGCCAGCAGCTTACTGCTAGCGGGAGGCCCGACCAATGAGCAGTTCTTC.

V gene TRBV10-1 combines with J gene TRBJ2-5, with 12 positions matching TRBD1. This CDR3 is 17 amino acids long. Germline trimming cut 1 base from V and 5 bases from J; bases unmatched to any gene: 8. CDR1 and CDR2 from the germline V gene are WNHNN and SYGVQD (reference sequence). CDR3 sequence: CASSELVGTGGQETQYF. The CDR3 coding sequence is TGCGCCAGCAGTGAGTTGGTCGGGACAGGGGGCCAGGAGACCCAGTACTTC.

The V and J genes are TRBV18 and TRBJ1-2; D is undetermined. This CDR3 is built from 15 residues. Trimming removed 1 base at V and 1 base at J, with 10 bases between. CDR1 KGHSH and CDR2 LQKENI come from the germline V gene. CDR3 in amino acids: CASSPLGRDNYGYTF. For the CDR3, the DNA is TGTGCCAGCTCACCACTCGGCCGGGATAACTATGGCTACACCTTC.

The V gene is TRBV6-1, the J gene TRBJ1-2; D call uncertain. The germline V and J ends were trimmed by 9 bases and 4 bases, with 15 bases remaining between them. The CDR3 consists of 13 residues. Germline CDR1 is MNHNS and CDR2 is SASEGT. The CDR3 DNA is TGTGCCAGTCACCCAGTTCCCCGCTATGGCTACACCTTC. Translation gives CASHPVPRYGYTF.

The chain carries TRBV20-1 and TRBJ1-1; 9 nucleotides agree with TRBD1. The V gene end was trimmed by 6 bases and the J gene end by 8 bases; junction bases not matched to a gene: 4. The CDR3 covers 11 residues. CDR1 is DFQATT, CDR2 SNEGSKA, per germline (reference sequence). The CDR3, as DNA: TGCAGTGCACCGGACAGGGGAGAAGCTTTCTTT. Residues: CSAPDRGEAFF.

The chain joins TRBV5-4 to TRBJ2-3; D not resolved. Germline CDR1 and CDR2: SGHNT and YYREEE (reference sequence). Trimming removed 2 bases at V and 5 bases at J, with 9 bases between. CDR3 length equals 13 residues. The DNA of the CDR3 is TGTGCCAGCAGCTTAGTCCGCGAAGATACGCAGTATTTT. Translation gives CASSLVREDTQYF.

This clone was seen just once. The chain is built from TRBV30 and TRBJ1-2; 8 bases are shared with TRBD1. CDR3 length equals 15 residues. V was clipped by 8 bases and J by 4 bases; unmatched bases: 15. Germline lookup yields CDR1 GTSNPN and CDR2 SVGIG (reference sequence). CDR3 residues: CAQASPGGKGYGYTF. The CDR3 DNA reads TGTGCCCAGGCATCACCAGGGGGCAAGGGCTATGGCTACACCTTC.

The CDR3 reads CASSPQGTVVTDTQYF. CDR3 coding DNA: TGTGCCAGCAGCCCCCAAGGGACTGTCGTCACAGATACGCAGTATTTT. J is TRBJ2-3 and V is TRBV7-2, with a weak D call TRBD2 (6 bases). Trimming took 5 bases from V and 2 from J, leaving 17 bases between them. The germline gives CDR1 SGHTA, CDR2 FQGNSA. The CDR3 sequence is 16 residues long.

The chain combines TRBV6-5 with TRBJ1-1, with 7 bases fitting TRBD1. Germline lookup yields CDR1 MNHEY and CDR2 SVGAGI. The CDR3 loop spans 14 amino acids. The junction had 8 bases not matched to a gene; V was cut back by 5 bases and J by 5 bases. CDR3 amino acids: CASSQGVRATEAFF. In nucleotides, the CDR3 is TGTGCCAGCAGTCAGGGGGTTAGGGCGACTGAAGCTTTCTTT.

The chain has TRBV5-6 and TRBJ1-2; 7 bases match TRBD1. V lost 3 bases and J lost 5; bases outside the gene matches: 19. The CDR3 totals 18 residues. CDR1 and CDR2 (germline): SGHDT, YYEEEE. CDR3 sequence reads: CASSSTRQGSARIYGYTF. CDR3 in DNA: TGTGCCAGCAGCTCCACCAGACAGGGATCAGCTCGTATTTATGGCTACACCTTC. The variable domain in full, completed from reference TRBV5-6 and TRBJ1-2, reads DAGVTQSPTHLIKTRGQQVTLRCSPKSGHDTVSWYQQALGQGPQFIFQYYEEEERQRGNFPDRFSGHQFPNYSSELNVNALLLGDSALYLCASSSTRQGSARIYGYTFGSGTRLTVV.

The chain has TRBV27 and TRBJ2-3; 7 nucleotides agree with TRBD1. The CDR3 consists of 15 residues. Germline assignment: CDR1 MNHEY and CDR2 SMNVEV (reference sequence). V was clipped by 2 bases and J by 4 bases; unmatched bases: 6. DNA for the CDR3: TGTGCCAGCAGTTTAACAGGGGTAGGCGCAGATACGCAGTATTTT. It yields the protein CASSLTGVGADTQYF.